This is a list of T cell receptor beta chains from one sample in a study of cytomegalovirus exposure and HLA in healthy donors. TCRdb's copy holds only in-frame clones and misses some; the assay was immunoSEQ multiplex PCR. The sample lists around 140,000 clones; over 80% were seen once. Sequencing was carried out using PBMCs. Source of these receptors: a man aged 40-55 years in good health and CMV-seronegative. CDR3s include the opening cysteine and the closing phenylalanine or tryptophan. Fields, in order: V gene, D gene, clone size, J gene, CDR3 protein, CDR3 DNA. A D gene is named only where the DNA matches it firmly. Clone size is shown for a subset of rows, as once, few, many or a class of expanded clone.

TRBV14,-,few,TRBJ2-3,CASSQGQASTDTQYF,TGTGCCAGCAGCCAAGGACAGGCCAGCACAGATACGCAGTATTTT
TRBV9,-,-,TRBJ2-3,CASSVRAGGSTDTQYF,TGTGCCAGCAGCGTACGCGCCGGGGGAAGCACAGATACGCAGTATTTT
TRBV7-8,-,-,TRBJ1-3,CASSLATIAGNTIYF,TGTGCCAGCAGCTTAGCGACAATTGCTGGAAACACCATATATTTT
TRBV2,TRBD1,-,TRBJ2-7,CASSEPWTGYEQYF,TGTGCCAGCAGTGAACCCTGGACAGGGTACGAGCAGTACTTC
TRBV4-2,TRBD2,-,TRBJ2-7,CASSLGTSGRSSYEQYF,TGTGCCAGCAGCCTCGGGACTAGCGGGAGAAGCTCCTACGAGCAGTACTTC
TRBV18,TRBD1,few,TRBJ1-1,CASSGQGAITEAFF,TGTGCCAGCTCAGGACAGGGGGCGATCACTGAAGCTTTCTTT
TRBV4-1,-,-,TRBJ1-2,CASSQGAKRGYTF,TGCGCCAGCAGCCAAGGAGCTAAACGTGGCTACACCTTC
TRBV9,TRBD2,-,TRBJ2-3,CASSVSGGAADTQYF,TGTGCCAGCAGCGTGAGCGGGGGGGCCGCAGATACGCAGTATTTT
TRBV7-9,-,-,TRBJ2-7,CASSASGGTHLSYEQYF,TGTGCCAGCAGCGCAAGCGGCGGGACTCACCTCTCCTACGAGCAGTACTTC
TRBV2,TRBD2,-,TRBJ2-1,CASIGASGRPYNEQFF,TGTGCCAGCATTGGGGCTAGCGGGAGACCCTACAATGAGCAGTTCTTC
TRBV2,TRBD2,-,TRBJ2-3,CASTGLAFHTQYF,TGTGCCAGCACAGGACTAGCCTTTCATACGCAGTATTTT
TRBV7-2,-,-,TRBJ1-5,CASSLTLYSNQPQHF,TGTGCCAGCAGCCTAACACTATATAGCAATCAGCCCCAGCATTTT
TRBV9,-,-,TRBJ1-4,CASSVVAGRGEKLFF,TGTGCCAGCAGCGTAGTGGCGGGGCGAGGTGAAAAACTGTTTTTT
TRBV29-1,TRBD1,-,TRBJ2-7,CSVDIAGTAYEQYF,TGCAGCGTTGATATAGCCGGGACAGCTTACGAGCAGTACTTC
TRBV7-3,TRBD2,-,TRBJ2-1,CASSLKSWGLASYNEQFF,TGTGCCAGCAGCTTAAAATCTTGGGGACTAGCCTCCTACAATGAGCAGTTCTTC
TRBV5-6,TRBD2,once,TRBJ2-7,CASSASGGDTAGEQYF,TGTGCCAGCAGCGCTAGCGGGGGAGATACGGCGGGCGAGCAGTACTTC
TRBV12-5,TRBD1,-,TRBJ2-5,CASGSGQGGETQYF,TGTGCTAGTGGTTCCGGACAGGGCGGGGAGACCCAGTACTTC
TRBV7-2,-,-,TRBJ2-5,CASSEARQETQYF,TGTGCCAGCAGCGAGGCACGGCAAGAGACCCAGTACTTC
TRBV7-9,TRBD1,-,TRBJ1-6,CASSTDRRHLNSPLHF,TGTGCCAGCAGCACGGACAGGAGGCACCTTAATTCACCCCTCCACTTT
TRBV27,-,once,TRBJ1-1,CASSFGLQGFEAFF,TGTGCCAGCAGTTTCGGTTTACAGGGTTTTGAAGCTTTCTTT